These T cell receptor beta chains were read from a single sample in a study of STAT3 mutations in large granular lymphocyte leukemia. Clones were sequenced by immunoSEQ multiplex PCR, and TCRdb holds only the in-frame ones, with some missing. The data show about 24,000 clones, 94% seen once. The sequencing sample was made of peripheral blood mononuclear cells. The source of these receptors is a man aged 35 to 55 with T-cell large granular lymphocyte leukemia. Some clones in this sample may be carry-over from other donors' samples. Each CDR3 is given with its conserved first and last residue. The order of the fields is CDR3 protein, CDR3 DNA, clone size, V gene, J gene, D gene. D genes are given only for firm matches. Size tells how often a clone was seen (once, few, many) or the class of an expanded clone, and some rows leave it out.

cdr3_aa: CASSSGTGSTDTQYF
cdr3_nt: TGCGCCAGCAGCTCCGGGACTGGCAGCACAGATACGCAGTATTTT
clone_size: NA
v_call: TRBV5-1
j_call: TRBJ2-3
d_call: NA

cdr3_aa: CASSPGTAGEQYF
cdr3_nt: TGTGCCAGCTCACCTGGGACGGCGGGAGAGCAGTACTTC
clone_size: NA
v_call: TRBV18
j_call: TRBJ2-7
d_call: NA

cdr3_aa: CASSPPRGDGNSYEQYF
cdr3_nt: TGTGCCAGCTCACCCCCTCGAGGGGATGGAAACTCCTACGAGCAGTACTTC
clone_size: NA
v_call: TRBV18
j_call: TRBJ2-7
d_call: NA

cdr3_aa: CASSPQGARNTEAFF
cdr3_nt: TGCGCCAGCAGCCCACAGGGGGCGAGGAACACTGAAGCTTTCTTT
clone_size: NA
v_call: TRBV5-1
j_call: TRBJ1-1
d_call: TRBD1

cdr3_aa: CASSIVGGRPGGGYTF
cdr3_nt: TGTGCCAGTAGTATAGTCGGAGGCCGACCCGGAGGCGGCTACACCTTC
clone_size: NA
v_call: TRBV19
j_call: TRBJ1-2
d_call: NA

cdr3_aa: CASSPMQQGGDEQYF
cdr3_nt: TGTGCCAGCTCACCTATGCAACAGGGTGGGGACGAGCAGTACTTC
clone_size: NA
v_call: TRBV18
j_call: TRBJ2-7
d_call: NA

cdr3_aa: CASSSRGTGELFF
cdr3_nt: TGTGCCAGCAGCTCTAGGGGGACCGGGGAGCTGTTTTTT
clone_size: NA
v_call: TRBV7-9
j_call: TRBJ2-2
d_call: NA

cdr3_aa: CSVDRQETQYF
cdr3_nt: TGCAGCGTAGATAGACAAGAGACCCAGTACTTC
clone_size: NA
v_call: TRBV20-1
j_call: TRBJ2-5
d_call: NA

cdr3_aa: CASSPGTGNSYGYTF
cdr3_nt: TGTGCCAGCTCTCCCGGGACAGGGAACTCCTATGGCTACACCTTC
clone_size: few
v_call: TRBV18
j_call: TRBJ1-2
d_call: TRBD1

cdr3_aa: CASRGLERGRDGELFF
cdr3_nt: TGTGCCAGCAGGGGGCTCGAGCGGGGGAGGGACGGGGAGCTGTTTTTT
clone_size: NA
v_call: TRBV2
j_call: TRBJ2-2
d_call: TRBD2

cdr3_aa: CATSTSGGASNEQFF
cdr3_nt: TGTGCCACCTCCACTAGCGGGGGGGCCTCTAATGAGCAGTTCTTC
clone_size: NA
v_call: TRBV19
j_call: TRBJ2-1
d_call: TRBD2

cdr3_aa: CASISGVTDTQYF
cdr3_nt: TGTGCCAGCATCTCGGGGGTCACAGATACGCAGTATTTT
clone_size: NA
v_call: TRBV28
j_call: TRBJ2-3
d_call: NA

cdr3_aa: CASSLARAVGAQYF
cdr3_nt: TGCGCCAGCAGCTTGGCCAGGGCAGTCGGGGCCCAGTACTTC
clone_size: NA
v_call: TRBV5-1
j_call: TRBJ2-5
d_call: NA

cdr3_aa: CASSEATGRQPQHF
cdr3_nt: TGTGCCAGCAGTGAAGCGACCGGTCGTCAGCCCCAGCATTTT
clone_size: NA
v_call: TRBV2
j_call: TRBJ1-5
d_call: NA

cdr3_aa: CASSLDPPDANEKLFF
cdr3_nt: TGTGCCAGCTCACTAGACCCACCGGATGCTAATGAAAAACTGTTTTTT
clone_size: once
v_call: TRBV18
j_call: TRBJ1-4
d_call: NA

cdr3_aa: CASSTGSETQYF
cdr3_nt: TGTGCCAGCAGTACGGGGTCTGAGACCCAGTACTTC
clone_size: NA
v_call: TRBV5-6
j_call: TRBJ2-5
d_call: NA

cdr3_aa: CASSLAGTGYHEQYF
cdr3_nt: TGTGCCAGCAGCTTGGCCGGGACAGGGTACCACGAGCAGTACTTC
clone_size: NA
v_call: TRBV5-4
j_call: TRBJ2-7
d_call: TRBD1

cdr3_aa: CSVEYRGRGNTGELFF
cdr3_nt: TGCAGTGTTGAATATAGGGGCAGGGGGAACACCGGGGAGCTGTTTTTT
clone_size: once
v_call: TRBV29-1
j_call: TRBJ2-2
d_call: NA

cdr3_aa: CASSLEGTGDEAFF
cdr3_nt: TGTGCCAGCAGCTTGGAAGGGACGGGGGATGAAGCTTTCTTT
clone_size: NA
v_call: TRBV5-4
j_call: TRBJ1-1
d_call: NA

cdr3_aa: CASSSNRGPQETQYF
cdr3_nt: TGTGCCAGCAGCTCTAACAGGGGACCTCAAGAGACCCAGTACTTC
clone_size: NA
v_call: TRBV7-9
j_call: TRBJ2-5
d_call: TRBD1

cdr3_aa: CASSLRDRGAGELFF
cdr3_nt: TGTGCCAGCAGCTTAAGGGACAGGGGGGCCGGGGAGCTGTTTTTT
clone_size: NA
v_call: TRBV7-9
j_call: TRBJ2-2
d_call: TRBD1

cdr3_aa: CASSPRPDQLHNSPLHF
cdr3_nt: TGTGCCAGCAGCCCCCGCCCAGACCAGTTACATAATTCACCCCTCCACTTT
clone_size: NA
v_call: TRBV7-8
j_call: TRBJ1-6
d_call: NA

cdr3_aa: CASSKAGTEYSPLHF
cdr3_nt: TGTGCCAGCAGCAAAGCCGGGACAGAGTATTCACCCCTCCACTTT
clone_size: NA
v_call: TRBV21-1
j_call: TRBJ1-6
d_call: NA

cdr3_aa: CASSTTSGGDRVQFF
cdr3_nt: TGTGCCAGCAGCACGACTAGCGGGGGGGATAGAGTGCAGTTCTTC
clone_size: NA
v_call: TRBV5-5
j_call: TRBJ2-1
d_call: TRBD2

cdr3_aa: CASSLAGQAYNEQFF
cdr3_nt: TGCGCCAGCAGCTTGGCCGGGCAGGCATACAATGAGCAGTTCTTC
clone_size: few
v_call: TRBV5-1
j_call: TRBJ2-1
d_call: NA

cdr3_aa: CASSLGTLNTEAFF
cdr3_nt: TGTGCCAGCAGTCTCGGGACATTGAACACTGAAGCTTTCTTT
clone_size: NA
v_call: TRBV28
j_call: TRBJ1-1
d_call: NA

cdr3_aa: CASSSSTGGAWETQYF
cdr3_nt: TGTGCCAGCAGCTCATCAACGGGGGGGGCTTGGGAGACCCAGTACTTC
clone_size: NA
v_call: TRBV13
j_call: TRBJ2-5
d_call: TRBD2

cdr3_aa: CSVEAPYGTGFYEQYF
cdr3_nt: TGCAGCGTTGAGGCTCCATACGGGACAGGGTTCTACGAGCAGTACTTC
clone_size: NA
v_call: TRBV29-1
j_call: TRBJ2-7
d_call: TRBD1

cdr3_aa: CASSPPPTGSHEQYF
cdr3_nt: TGTGCCAGCTCACCACCGCCGACAGGGAGCCACGAGCAGTACTTC
clone_size: NA
v_call: TRBV18
j_call: TRBJ2-7
d_call: TRBD1

cdr3_aa: CASSPKGSGYSYEQYF
cdr3_nt: TGTGCCAGCTCACCAAAGGGCTCGGGGTATTCCTACGAGCAGTACTTC
clone_size: NA
v_call: TRBV18
j_call: TRBJ2-7
d_call: NA

cdr3_aa: CASSPGDSYYEQYF
cdr3_nt: TGTGCCAGCAGTCCCGGGGACAGCTACTACGAGCAGTACTTC
clone_size: NA
v_call: TRBV27
j_call: TRBJ2-7
d_call: TRBD1

cdr3_aa: CASSPGSYNEQFF
cdr3_nt: TGTGCCAGCAGTCCAGGGTCCTACAATGAGCAGTTCTTC
clone_size: few
v_call: TRBV9
j_call: TRBJ2-1
d_call: NA

cdr3_aa: CASRWDSLQEEQYF
cdr3_nt: TGTGCCAGCAGATGGGACAGCCTACAGGAAGAGCAGTACTTC
clone_size: NA
v_call: TRBV6-6
j_call: TRBJ2-7
d_call: TRBD1

cdr3_aa: CASTSGQDTYEQYF
cdr3_nt: TGTGCCAGCACCTCGGGACAGGATACCTACGAGCAGTACTTC
clone_size: NA
v_call: TRBV28
j_call: TRBJ2-7
d_call: TRBD1

cdr3_aa: CASSPTGSGAYNEQFF
cdr3_nt: TGTGCCAGCAGCCCGACAGGGTCAGGGGCCTACAATGAGCAGTTCTTC
clone_size: NA
v_call: TRBV6-4
j_call: TRBJ2-1
d_call: TRBD1

cdr3_aa: CASSSRGRTEAFF
cdr3_nt: TGTGCCAGCAGCTCTCGTGGAAGGACTGAAGCTTTCTTT
clone_size: NA
v_call: TRBV7-9
j_call: TRBJ1-1
d_call: NA

cdr3_aa: CASSPRQGVGGYTF
cdr3_nt: TGTGCCAGTAGTCCTCGACAGGGGGTGGGTGGCTACACCTTC
clone_size: NA
v_call: TRBV19
j_call: TRBJ1-2
d_call: TRBD1

cdr3_aa: CASSSSPGANTEAFF
cdr3_nt: TGTGCCAGCTCATCCTCTCCCGGGGCGAACACTGAAGCTTTCTTT
clone_size: NA
v_call: TRBV18
j_call: TRBJ1-1
d_call: NA

cdr3_aa: CASSVGAAQGEKLFF
cdr3_nt: TGTGCCAGCAGCGTAGGGGCAGCGCAGGGTGAAAAACTGTTTTTT
clone_size: NA
v_call: TRBV9
j_call: TRBJ1-4
d_call: NA

cdr3_aa: CATRGGNTGELFF
cdr3_nt: TGTGCCACCAGGGGGGGGAACACCGGGGAGCTGTTTTTT
clone_size: NA
v_call: TRBV15
j_call: TRBJ2-2
d_call: NA

cdr3_aa: CAWSVVGGTYEQYF
cdr3_nt: TGTGCCTGGAGTGTGGTTGGGGGAACTTACGAGCAGTACTTC
clone_size: NA
v_call: TRBV30
j_call: TRBJ2-7
d_call: NA

cdr3_aa: CAWSLEYNSPLHF
cdr3_nt: TGTGCCTGGTCACTGGAATATAATTCACCCCTCCACTTT
clone_size: once
v_call: TRBV30
j_call: TRBJ1-6
d_call: NA

cdr3_aa: CASSSSGMRAGELFF
cdr3_nt: TGTGCCAGCAGCTCGTCGGGGATGAGAGCCGGGGAGCTGTTTTTT
clone_size: NA
v_call: TRBV5-8
j_call: TRBJ2-2
d_call: NA

cdr3_aa: CASSLIGSEQYF
cdr3_nt: TGTGCCAGCAGCTTGATAGGGAGCGAGCAGTACTTC
clone_size: NA
v_call: TRBV5-4
j_call: TRBJ2-7
d_call: NA

cdr3_aa: CASSLQGSFTDTQYF
cdr3_nt: TGTGCCAGCTCACTACAGGGGTCCTTCACAGATACGCAGTATTTT
clone_size: NA
v_call: TRBV18
j_call: TRBJ2-3
d_call: TRBD1

cdr3_aa: CASSDSWGEAFF
cdr3_nt: TGTGCCAGCAGTGACTCTTGGGGCGAAGCTTTCTTT
clone_size: NA
v_call: TRBV6-4
j_call: TRBJ1-1
d_call: NA